This T cell receptor (beta chain) was captured by sequencing in a study of CD8+ T cells in alopecia areata. Study details: Treated patients swallowed 5 to 10 mg of oral tofacitinib twice daily.

CDR1 and CDR2 (germline): SQVTM, ANQGSEA. V was pared by 3 bases and J by 5 bases, with 14 bases between. The CDR3 covers 14 residues. The treatment: oral pan-JAK inhibitor, 5-10 mg twice daily. This clone was counted between two and nine times. Its antigen is not identified. The study, taken as a whole, reports: Scalp lesions, especially in alopecia totalis/universalis, had higher clonality than normal scalp.

Extracted from the samples, RNA was reverse transcribed into cDNA to serve as the sequencing template. Sequencing was performed with immunoSEQ multiplex PCR; in TCRdb, only in-frame clones are kept and a portion is missing. This table has 150,000 to 250,000 clones, around 60% appearing once. The chain has TRBV29-1 and TRBJ1-5, with a tentative D call TRBD1 (5 bases). The material sequenced was CD4+ T cells sorted from blood, taken at week 4, from a patient treated with tofacitinib. This TCR was recovered from a human donor with alopecia areata. DNA for the CDR3: TGCAGCGTTGAGGTGGGGGGGTTTGATCAGCCCCAGCATTTT. As protein: CSVEVGGFDQPQHF.